The 15 T cell receptor beta chains presented below share a single source sample, sequenced in a study of blood T cell repertoires in COVID-19. The assay was immunoSEQ multiplex PCR, and TCRdb's table has in-frame clones only and misses some. This table has 90,000 to 150,000 clones, around three quarters appearing once. Material for sequencing was peripheral blood. These receptors were obtained from a man between 65 and 85 years old with acute or convalescent COVID-19.

CDR3: CASSTDLRLAQHF. The DNA of the CDR3 is TGTGCCAGCAGTACAGACCTGAGATTGGCCCAGCATTTT. The chain is built from TRBV2 and TRBJ1-5, with unresolved D. The V gene lost 5 bases and the J gene lost 11 bases, with 16 bases spanning the gap. The CDR3 loop spans 13 amino acids. The germline V gene encodes CDR1 SNHLY and CDR2 FYNNEI.

Regarding this clone: Mismatch with germline at one junction end may stem from a read error. This sequence joins TRBV18 and TRBJ1-1; D is possibly TRBD1 (6 bases). Germline-derived CDR1 and CDR2 are KGHSH and LQKENI. This CDR3 region has 13 residues. CDR3 sequence reads: CASPPGEGTEAFF. The DNA of the CDR3 is TGTGCCAGCCCACCAGGGGAGGGCACTGAAGCTTTCTTT.

This clone was detected only once. The chain has TRBV24-1 and TRBJ1-2; TRBD1 agrees at 9 bases. The CDR3 totals 21 residues. Germline CDR1 is KGHDR and CDR2 is SFDVKD. The V gene end was trimmed by 4 bases and the J gene end by 0 bases; junction bases not matched to a gene: 20. CDR3 amino acids: CATSDSGTPGTGNTANYGYTF. CDR3 sequence (DNA): TGTGCCACCAGTGACTCCGGCACCCCCGGGACAGGGAATACAGCTAACTATGGCTACACCTTC.

The gene calls are TRBV3-1 (or the pseudogene TRBV3-2) and TRBJ2-5, with 7 nucleotides matching TRBD2. CDR3 length: 14 residues. Germline CDR1 reads LGHDT; CDR2 reads YNNKEL (reference sequence). V was clipped by 4 bases and J by 4 bases; unmatched bases: 6. CDR3 sequence: CASSRGGGAETQYF. The CDR3 DNA reads TGTGCCAGCAGCCGTGGGGGAGGGGCAGAGACCCAGTACTTC.

The chain has TRBV27 and TRBJ2-1, with 7 bases fitting TRBD1. This CDR3 has 15 residues. Trimming took 7 bases from V and 2 from J; bases not matched to a gene: 8. Germline V gene lookup returns CDR1 MNHEY and CDR2 SMNVEV (reference sequence). The CDR3 sequence is CASTSGTDPYNEQFF. The CDR3 DNA reads TGTGCCAGCACATCCGGGACAGACCCCTACAATGAGCAGTTCTTC.

The rearrangement uses TRBV7-6 and TRBJ2-2, with 8 bases lining up with TRBD1. From germline, CDR1 is SGHVS and CDR2 FNYEAQ. There are 15 residues in the CDR3. The J segment lost 4 bases and the V segment lost 5 bases, leaving 6 bases of the junction unmatched. CDR3 coding DNA: TGTGCCAGCAGCCCCGGACAGGGTGGCACCGGGGAGCTGTTTTTT. The encoded protein is CASSPGQGGTGELFF.

V gene TRBV6-5 combines with J gene TRBJ2-3, with no clear D. Looked up from germline, CDR1 is MNHEY and CDR2 is SVGAGI. The CDR3 spans 16 residues. The V end was cut by 0 bases, the J end by 2 bases, with 12 bases between. CDR3 DNA sequence: TGTGCCAGCAGTTACTCGGCTTCTCCCGTCACAGATACGCAGTATTTT. Protein sequence: CASSYSASPVTDTQYF.

This clone came up once. The chain couples TRBV3-1 (or the pseudogene TRBV3-2) to TRBJ2-4; D might be TRBD1 (6 bases). The CDR3 loop spans 14 amino acids. From germline, CDR1 is LGHDT and CDR2 YNNKEL (reference sequence). V gave up 1 base and J gave up 5 bases, with 9 bases separating them. This CDR3 reads CASSQVGGQNIQYF. The DNA for the CDR3 is TGTGCCAGCAGCCAAGTAGGGGGACAAAACATTCAGTACTTC.

The chain carries TRBV19 and TRBJ1-6, with D possibly matching TRBD1 (6 bases). The CDR3 is 15 residues long. Trimming removed 3 bases from V and 7 bases from J, with 13 bases in between. Germline-derived CDR1 and CDR2 are LNHDA and SQIVND (reference sequence). Written as DNA, the CDR3 is TGTGCCAGTAGTATTACAGGACAGTCAAATTCACCCCTCCACTTT. The encoded protein is CASSITGQSNSPLHF.

The chain uses TRBV5-5 and TRBJ2-2; 9 bases map to TRBD1. The CDR3 extends over 15 amino acids. V gave up 3 bases and J gave up 2 bases; unmatched junction bases: 2. Germline lookup yields CDR1 SGHKS and CDR2 YYEKEE (reference sequence). The CDR3 region is CASSWGQGNTGELFF. The CDR3 nucleotides read TGTGCCAGCAGCTGGGGACAGGGAAACACCGGGGAGCTGTTTTTT.

The CDR3 DNA follows: TGTGCCAGCGCGGAGTCTTTGTCACCCCTCCACTTT. Amino acid sequence: CASAESLSPLHF. The rearrangement links TRBV28 to TRBJ1-6; D is unclear. The germline gives CDR1 MDHEN, CDR2 SYDVKM. Trimming took 8 bases from V and 10 from J, leaving 12 bases between them. CDR3 length equals 12 residues.

DNA of the CDR3: TGTGCCAGCAGGGGGCAGGTCGGCAATCAGCCCCAGCATTTT. Its translation: CASRGQVGNQPQHF. The chain recombines TRBV2 with TRBJ1-5; a possible D gene is TRBD1 (5 bases). V was trimmed by 6 bases and J by 2 bases, leaving 11 bases between them. CDR3 length: 14 amino acids. From germline, CDR1 is SNHLY and CDR2 FYNNEI.

This clone appeared a single time. The chain recombines TRBV18 with TRBJ1-2; D is perhaps TRBD1 (5 bases). Germline loops: CDR1 KGHSH, CDR2 LQKENI. V gave up 3 bases and J gave up 5 bases, with 13 bases separating them. CDR3 size: 14 residues. Here the CDR3 reads CASSPGREKYGYTF. Written as DNA, the CDR3 is TGTGCCAGCTCACCCGGCAGGGAAAAATATGGCTACACCTTC.

The chain has TRBV7-3 and TRBJ1-1, with D possibly matching TRBD1 (6 bases). Germline CDR1 reads SGHTA; CDR2 reads FQGTGA. Trimming removed 5 bases at V and 2 bases at J, with 12 bases between. The CDR3 is 14 amino acids. CDR3 in amino acids: CASSLTGRNTEAFF. The CDR3 DNA reads as TGTGCCAGCAGCCTCACAGGGAGAAACACTGAAGCTTTCTTT. Using reference TRBV7-3 and TRBJ1-1 for the parts outside the CDR3, the full variable domain is GAGVSQTPSNKVTEKGKYVELRCDPISGHTALYWYRQSLGQGPEFLIYFQGTGAADDSGLPNDRFFAVRPEGSVSTLKIQRTERGDSAVYLCASSLTGRNTEAFFGQGTRLTVV.

The CDR3 reads CASTLGQYTGELFF. The DNA of the CDR3 is TGTGCCAGCACCTTGGGACAGTACACCGGGGAGCTGTTTTTT. This chain links TRBV6-5 with TRBJ2-2, with TRBD1 matching 7 bases. Germline CDR1 reads MNHEY; CDR2 reads SVGAGI. Unmatched junction bases numbered 5, after V lost 7 bases and J lost 3 bases. The CDR3 contains 14 residues.